This T cell receptor (beta chain) was retrieved from a study of Ad26.COV2.S vaccination and SARS-CoV-2 variants. As for the study in general: As a participant in COV1001, the donor was in the Ad26.COV2.S trial arm. Once, or twice with 56 days between doses, Ad26.COV2.S was given intramuscularly.

Measured with immunoSEQ multiplex PCR; TCRdb has only the in-frame clones, and not every one. The profile shows roughly 700,000 clones, more than 80% of them singletons. Treatment: some 20 received Ad26.COV2.S at low or high dose, single or two shots; about 5 received placebo; per-sample allocation not given. Specimens were obtained on day 63 following the first vaccine or placebo injection. Ad26 vector vaccine expressed Wuhan-strain SARS-CoV-2 spike. CDR1 and CDR2 from the germline V gene are SNHLY and FYNNEI. V shed 1 base and J shed 2 bases, with 3 bases lying between them. This CDR3 has 12 amino acids. About this clone: Its antigen is unidentified. This sample includes further DNA sequences coding for the same CDR3.

Broader study findings: Once vaccination had occurred, spike-specific CD8+ and CD4+ T cell responses reportedly showed substantial breadth.

This specimen consisted of peripheral blood, obtained in a trial of Ad26.COV2.S vaccine versus placebo. The sequence derives from a person between 18 and 59 years old who received the Ad26.COV2.S COVID-19 vaccine or a placebo. The J gene is TRBJ2-7, the V gene TRBV2, with no clear D. The CDR3: CASSEGPYEQYF. The CDR3 coding sequence is TGTGCCAGCAGTGAAGGGCCCTACGAGCAGTACTTC.